The rows below give T cell receptor beta chains drawn from one sample of a study of cytomegalovirus exposure and HLA in healthy donors. The repertoire was sequenced with immunoSEQ multiplex PCR; TCRdb's copy has only in-frame clones and lacks some. The sample lists under 400,000 clones, 86% occurring once. The sample consisted of PBMCs. Receptor source: a woman aged 18-30 years in good health and CMV-seronegative. The CDR3 runs from the conserved cysteine through the conserved F or W. The order of the fields is D gene, clone size, V gene, J gene, CDR3 DNA, CDR3 protein. The D gene is left open where the match is weak. A clone size is listed for some rows: how often the clone was seen (once, few, many), or a class if it is expanded.

D gene: .; clone size: .; V gene: TRBV6-4; J gene: TRBJ2-1; CDR3 DNA: TGTGCCAGCAGTGACTCTTCCAGGGGTACCTACAATGAGCAGTTCTTC; CDR3 protein: CASSDSSRGTYNEQFF
D gene: .; clone size: many; V gene: TRBV19; J gene: TRBJ1-4; CDR3 DNA: TGTGCCAGTAGTATACAGGGGTTGGGCCCCGATAATGAAAAACTGTTTTTT; CDR3 protein: CASSIQGLGPDNEKLFF
D gene: .; clone size: .; V gene: TRBV5-1; J gene: TRBJ2-3; CDR3 DNA: TGCGCCAGCAGCTTACGACTGACTACAGATACGCAGTATTTT; CDR3 protein: CASSLRLTTDTQYF
D gene: TRBD1; clone size: .; V gene: TRBV9; J gene: TRBJ2-7; CDR3 DNA: TGTGCCAGCAGCCCTCAGGGGGATTACTACGAGCAGTACTTC; CDR3 protein: CASSPQGDYYEQYF
D gene: .; clone size: .; V gene: TRBV7-2; J gene: TRBJ2-7; CDR3 DNA: TGTGCCAGCAGTTTCCTTCGACTAGTCCCCTACGAGCAGTACTTC; CDR3 protein: CASSFLRLVPYEQYF
D gene: .; clone size: .; V gene: TRBV15; J gene: TRBJ2-6; CDR3 DNA: TGTGCCACCAGCAGGAGAGCGCAGAGCTCTGGGGCCAACGTCCTGACTTTC; CDR3 protein: CATSRRAQSSGANVLTF
D gene: TRBD1; clone size: .; V gene: TRBV27; J gene: TRBJ2-1; CDR3 DNA: TGTGCCAGCAGTGGTACCGGGACAGGGGGGAAGAATGAGCAGTTCTTC; CDR3 protein: CASSGTGTGGKNEQFF
D gene: .; clone size: .; V gene: TRBV5-4; J gene: TRBJ1-4; CDR3 DNA: TGTGCCAGCAGCTTGGTGGGGCCGAATGAAAAACTGTTTTTT; CDR3 protein: CASSLVGPNEKLFF
D gene: .; clone size: .; V gene: TRBV7-3; J gene: TRBJ2-1; CDR3 DNA: TGTGCCAGCAGCTTAACTTGGGAGTATGAGCAGTTCTTC; CDR3 protein: CASSLTWEYEQFF
D gene: .; clone size: few; V gene: TRBV6-1; J gene: TRBJ1-3; CDR3 DNA: TGTGCCAGCAGTGAAGCGTCGGGCGGGGGAGGAAACACCATATATTTT; CDR3 protein: CASSEASGGGGNTIYF
D gene: .; clone size: .; V gene: TRBV28; J gene: TRBJ2-5; CDR3 DNA: TGTGCCAGCAACTCCCTAGATGCAGGGGCCGAGACCCAGTACTTC; CDR3 protein: CASNSLDAGAETQYF
D gene: .; clone size: .; V gene: TRBV15; J gene: TRBJ2-7; CDR3 DNA: TGTGCCACCAGCAGACCAGGGGACCCAGAGCAGTACTTC; CDR3 protein: CATSRPGDPEQYF
D gene: TRBD1; clone size: .; V gene: TRBV7-9; J gene: TRBJ1-1; CDR3 DNA: TGTGCCAGCAGCACAAGACAGGGGAACACTGAAGCTTTCTTT; CDR3 protein: CASSTRQGNTEAFF
D gene: .; clone size: .; V gene: TRBV5-4; J gene: TRBJ1-5; CDR3 DNA: TGTGCCAGCAGCTTGCCGGATCAGCCCCAGCATTTT; CDR3 protein: CASSLPDQPQHF
D gene: TRBD2; clone size: .; V gene: TRBV5-1; J gene: TRBJ2-2; CDR3 DNA: TGCGCCAGCAGCTTAAGCGGGAGCACGAACACCGGGGAGCTGTTTTTT; CDR3 protein: CASSLSGSTNTGELFF
D gene: .; clone size: .; V gene: TRBV29-1; J gene: TRBJ1-1; CDR3 DNA: TGCAGCGTGGGGGGAAGGTCCACCCTCACTGAAGCTTTCTTT; CDR3 protein: CSVGGRSTLTEAFF
D gene: .; clone size: .; V gene: TRBV7-9; J gene: TRBJ2-1; CDR3 DNA: TGTGCCAGCAGCCACAGGTACAATGAGCAGTTCTTC; CDR3 protein: CASSHRYNEQFF
D gene: .; clone size: .; V gene: TRBV27; J gene: TRBJ2-7; CDR3 DNA: TGTGCCAGCAGTTTTGGAGGAAAGGGCTCCTACGAGCAGTACTTC; CDR3 protein: CASSFGGKGSYEQYF
D gene: .; clone size: .; V gene: TRBV6-1; J gene: TRBJ2-2; CDR3 DNA: TGTGCCAGTAGAACTCTGAGTTTCACCGGGGAGCTGTTTTTT; CDR3 protein: CASRTLSFTGELFF
D gene: .; clone size: .; V gene: TRBV9; J gene: TRBJ1-2; CDR3 DNA: TGTGCCAGCAGCGTAGGTCGGACAGAGGATGGCTACACCTTC; CDR3 protein: CASSVGRTEDGYTF
D gene: TRBD1; clone size: .; V gene: TRBV9; J gene: TRBJ2-2; CDR3 DNA: TGTGCCAGCAGCGTAGCCCGGGACAGGGCAGGGAACACCGGGGAGCTGTTTTTT; CDR3 protein: CASSVARDRAGNTGELFF
D gene: TRBD2; clone size: once; V gene: TRBV5-1; J gene: TRBJ2-3; CDR3 DNA: TGCGCCAGCAGCTTTCGGGAGGGGTACACAGATACGCAGTATTTT; CDR3 protein: CASSFREGYTDTQYF
D gene: .; clone size: .; V gene: TRBV7-6; J gene: TRBJ2-7; CDR3 DNA: TGTGCCAGCAGCCTTAGCGGAGAGCAGTACTTC; CDR3 protein: CASSLSGEQYF
D gene: TRBD1; clone size: .; V gene: TRBV29-1; J gene: TRBJ2-1; CDR3 DNA: TGCAGCGTTGACAGGGGGAGACATGAGCAGTTCTTC; CDR3 protein: CSVDRGRHEQFF
D gene: TRBD1; clone size: once; V gene: TRBV5-1; J gene: TRBJ2-5; CDR3 DNA: TGCGCCAGCAGCTCCCCGGGACAGGAGAAGGCCCAGTACTTC; CDR3 protein: CASSSPGQEKAQYF
D gene: .; clone size: .; V gene: TRBV2; J gene: TRBJ2-1; CDR3 DNA: TGTGCCAGCAGTGTCTGGCTAGCCGGCTACAATGAGCAGTTCTTC; CDR3 protein: CASSVWLAGYNEQFF
D gene: TRBD2; clone size: .; V gene: TRBV27; J gene: TRBJ2-1; CDR3 DNA: TGTGCCAGCAGTTTCCTAGGTTCAGGACTAGCGGGAGGGCGTGAGCAGTTCTTC; CDR3 protein: CASSFLGSGLAGGREQFF
D gene: .; clone size: .; V gene: TRBV6-1; J gene: TRBJ2-3; CDR3 DNA: TGTGCCAGCAGTGAATCTCAGGGGAGCACAGATACGCAGTATTTT; CDR3 protein: CASSESQGSTDTQYF
D gene: TRBD2; clone size: .; V gene: TRBV5-1; J gene: TRBJ2-5; CDR3 DNA: TGCGCCAGCAGCTTGGGCGCGATGATAGCGGGGGCGGGGGAGACCCAGTACTTC; CDR3 protein: CASSLGAMIAGAGETQYF
D gene: TRBD1; clone size: .; V gene: TRBV5-1; J gene: TRBJ2-5; CDR3 DNA: TGCGCCAGCAGCAGGCGGACAGGGGGACAAGAGACCCAGTACTTC; CDR3 protein: CASSRRTGGQETQYF
D gene: .; clone size: .; V gene: TRBV30; J gene: TRBJ2-2; CDR3 DNA: TGTGCCTGGAGTAAAGGCTTCGGGGCCGGGGAGCTGTTTTTT; CDR3 protein: CAWSKGFGAGELFF
D gene: TRBD2; clone size: .; V gene: TRBV29-1; J gene: TRBJ2-1; CDR3 DNA: TGCAGCGCCGGACTAGCGGGCCCCAATGAGCAGTTCTTC; CDR3 protein: CSAGLAGPNEQFF
D gene: .; clone size: .; V gene: TRBV27; J gene: TRBJ2-3; CDR3 DNA: TGTGCCAGCAGTCCTCTGGATTGGCGGGGCGAGTGGGGCACAGATACGCAGTATTTT; CDR3 protein: CASSPLDWRGEWGTDTQYF
D gene: TRBD1; clone size: .; V gene: TRBV6-6; J gene: TRBJ2-5; CDR3 DNA: TGTGCCAGCATGACAGGGGGTGGAGAGACCCAGTACTTC; CDR3 protein: CASMTGGGETQYF
D gene: .; clone size: .; V gene: TRBV5-1; J gene: TRBJ2-1; CDR3 DNA: TGCGCCAGCAGCCTGCCGGGGGTTGAGGGCAATGAGCAGTTCTTC; CDR3 protein: CASSLPGVEGNEQFF
D gene: TRBD2; clone size: .; V gene: TRBV7-3; J gene: TRBJ2-3; CDR3 DNA: TGTGCCAGCAGCTTAACGATCAGCGGGGGACCGAGCACAGATACGCAGTATTTT; CDR3 protein: CASSLTISGGPSTDTQYF
D gene: .; clone size: .; V gene: TRBV5-1; J gene: TRBJ2-2; CDR3 DNA: TGCGCCAGCAGCTTGGTGGTAGCGAACACCGGGGAGCTGTTTTTT; CDR3 protein: CASSLVVANTGELFF
D gene: TRBD2; clone size: .; V gene: TRBV30; J gene: TRBJ2-3; CDR3 DNA: TGTGCCTATAGCGGGAGGGCGACAGATACGCAGTATTTT; CDR3 protein: CAYSGRATDTQYF
D gene: TRBD1; clone size: once; V gene: TRBV6-4; J gene: TRBJ1-6; CDR3 DNA: TGTGCCAGCAGTGAGGGACAGGCATCTTCACCCCTCCACTTT; CDR3 protein: CASSEGQASSPLHF
D gene: .; clone size: .; V gene: TRBV5-1; J gene: TRBJ2-3; CDR3 DNA: TGCGCCAGCAAGGAACAGGGAAGCACAGATACGCAGTATTTT; CDR3 protein: CASKEQGSTDTQYF
D gene: .; clone size: .; V gene: TRBV6-5; J gene: TRBJ1-2; CDR3 DNA: TGTGCCAGCAGGGCCGGGGGAGAGGCCTATGGCTACACCTTC; CDR3 protein: CASRAGGEAYGYTF
D gene: .; clone size: .; V gene: TRBV13; J gene: TRBJ2-3; CDR3 DNA: TGTGCCAGCAGCTCAGACACAGATACGCAGTATTTT; CDR3 protein: CASSSDTDTQYF